Below, one TCR beta chain is given with its context. Its matching antigen is unknown. The data were produced by immunoSEQ multiplex PCR, yet TCRdb's version contains in-frame clones alone and is incomplete. Of tens of thousands of clones in the sample, around 87% are singletons; the top ten hold just over 0.85%. The CDR3 runs 16 residues. J gave up 5 bases and V 5 bases, and 14 bases lay outside the gene matches. Germline V CDR1 and CDR2: MDHEN, SYDVKM. These data are taken from a study of radiotherapy plus CTLA-4 blockade in lung cancer. Focal radiation was given together with CTLA-4 blockade (ipilimumab) to patients with chemo-refractory metastatic non-small-cell lung cancer. Study-wide results and limits: How blood T cell clones changed early, along with interferon-beta, reportedly forecast response best. Blood-borne expansion of tumor-derived TCR clones followed radiotherapy plus ipilimumab.

The chain employs TRBV28 and TRBJ2-5; the match to TRBD1 covers 7 bases. The sequences come from peripheral blood, collected from a patient treated with radiotherapy plus ipilimumab. The origin of this receptor is a human donor with non-small cell lung cancer who had stable disease on radiotherapy plus ipilimumab. The CDR3 reads CASSLGPTGQVETQYF. The CDR3 region has the DNA TGTGCCAGCAGTCTAGGGCCGACAGGGCAGGTCGAGACCCAGTACTTC.